The TCR beta chain described here comes from a study of blood T cell repertoires in COVID-19. Overall study: Sample material is recorded as cDNA or gDNA derived from T cells, B-cell-depleted T cells, or PBMCs.

Profiling relied on immunoSEQ multiplex PCR, and the TCRdb table lists in-frame clones only, not all of them. Here the sample spans tens of thousands of clones, about 74% being singletons. The CDR3 is made up of 14 amino acids. The germline V gene encodes CDR1 SGHRS and CDR2 YFSETQ. The germline V and J ends were trimmed by 0 bases and 5 bases, with 8 bases remaining between them. The TCR comes from a man between 65 and 80 years old with COVID-19, enrolled during active disease. The sequenced sample consisted of peripheral blood. This chain connects TRBV5-1 to TRBJ1-4; D remains unclear. In DNA, the CDR3 is TGCGCCAGCAGCTTGGGAGGAATAAATGAAAAACTGTTTTTT. Encoded protein: CASSLGGINEKLFF.